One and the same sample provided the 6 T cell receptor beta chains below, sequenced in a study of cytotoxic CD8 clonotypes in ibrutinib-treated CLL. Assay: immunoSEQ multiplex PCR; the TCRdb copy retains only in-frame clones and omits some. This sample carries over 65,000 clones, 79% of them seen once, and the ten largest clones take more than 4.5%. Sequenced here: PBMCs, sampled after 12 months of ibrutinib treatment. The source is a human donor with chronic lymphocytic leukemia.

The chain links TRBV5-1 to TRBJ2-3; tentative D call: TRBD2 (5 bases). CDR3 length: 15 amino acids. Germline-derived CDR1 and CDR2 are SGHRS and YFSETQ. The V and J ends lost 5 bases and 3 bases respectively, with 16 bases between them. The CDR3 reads CASRIWLGDTDTQYF. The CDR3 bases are TGCGCCAGCAGAATTTGGCTCGGGGATACAGATACGCAGTATTTT.

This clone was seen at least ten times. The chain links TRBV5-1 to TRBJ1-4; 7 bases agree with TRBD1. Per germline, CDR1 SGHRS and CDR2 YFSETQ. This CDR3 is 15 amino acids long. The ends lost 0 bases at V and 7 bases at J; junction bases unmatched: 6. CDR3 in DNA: TGCGCCAGCAGCTTGGGGGACAGAGGGGGTGAAAAACTGTTTTTT. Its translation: CASSLGDRGGEKLFF. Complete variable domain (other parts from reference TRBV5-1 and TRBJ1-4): KAGVTQTPRYLIKTRGQQVTLSCSPISGHRSVSWYQQTPGQGLQFLFEYFSETQRNKGNFPGRFSGRQFSNSRSEMNVSTLELGDSALYLCASSLGDRGGEKLFFGSGTQLSVL.

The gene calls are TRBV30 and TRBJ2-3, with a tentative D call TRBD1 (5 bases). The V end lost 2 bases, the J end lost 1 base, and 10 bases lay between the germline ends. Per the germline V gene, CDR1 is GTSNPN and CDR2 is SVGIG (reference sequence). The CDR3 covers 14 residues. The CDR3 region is CAWSFGAGTDTQYF. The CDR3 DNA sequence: TGTGCCTGGAGTTTTGGGGCTGGCACAGATACGCAGTATTTT.

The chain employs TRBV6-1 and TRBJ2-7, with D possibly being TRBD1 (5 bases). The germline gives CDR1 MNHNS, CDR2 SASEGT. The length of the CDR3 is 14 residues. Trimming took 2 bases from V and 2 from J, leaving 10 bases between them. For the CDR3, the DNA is TGTGCCAGCAGTGAATGGGGCAGAGCCTACGAGCAGTACTTC. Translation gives CASSEWGRAYEQYF.

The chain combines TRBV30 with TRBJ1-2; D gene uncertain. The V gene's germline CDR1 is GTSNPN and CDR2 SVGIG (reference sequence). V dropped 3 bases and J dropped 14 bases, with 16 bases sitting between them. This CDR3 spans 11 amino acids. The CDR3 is CAWSDGSPITF. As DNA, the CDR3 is TGTGCCTGGAGCGACGGGTCGCCTATAACCTTC.

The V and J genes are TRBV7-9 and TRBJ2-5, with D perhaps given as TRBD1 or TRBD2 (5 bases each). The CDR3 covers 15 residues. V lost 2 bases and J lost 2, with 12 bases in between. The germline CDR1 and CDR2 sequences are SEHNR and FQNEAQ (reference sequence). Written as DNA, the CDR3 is TGTGCCAGCAGCTTATGGGGGAGACGGCAAGAGACCCAGTACTTC. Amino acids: CASSLWGRRQETQYF.